This TCR beta chain emerged from a study of blood T cell repertoires in COVID-19 (dated by TCRdb to 2020 to 2021). As for the study more broadly: Samples covering the acute and convalescent phases of COVID-19 were provided by collaborators in the United States, Italy and Spain. The prospective study material was composed of cDNA or gDNA derived from T cells, B-cell-depleted T cells, or PBMCs. Samples came from the ongoing ImmuneRACE study (first 160 participants) plus 1,254 subjects from 6 global collaborators. A de-identified subject ID, COVID-19 status, age in years and sex were almost always included in the sample metadata. The repertoires were released in a freely available public database intended as a resource for research on the immune response to SARS-CoV-2. The dataset comprised deeply sampled blood TCRbeta repertoires from subjects exposed to, actively infected with, or recovered from COVID-19. Where available, HLA class I and class II types were taken from metadata supplied by the sample provider and were not determined by assay-based typing.

Results the study describes overall, beyond this receptor: How much clinical and demographic metadata was included differed by source and by participant, and the metadata was provided uncurated.

The CDR3 starts with the cysteine, ends with the phenylalanine, and has 18 residues. Only the CDR3 DNA is retained, 54 bases long and in frame from the first base. The germline V gene (reference sequence) gives CDR1 as SGHKS and CDR2 as YYEKEE. For this chain, trimming is 2 bases at the V end and 4 bases at the J end, and the number of junction bases without a gene match is 13. TCRbeta CDR3 regions were amplified from genomic DNA using the immunoSEQ Assay, a bias-controlled multiplex PCR. The original methods were these. The number of nucleated cells in each sample was estimated by amplification of reference gene primers within the assay. Sequence reads were collapsed and filtered to measure the absolute abundance of every unique TCRbeta CDR3 rearrangement. For each sample, productive Simpson clonality was calculated as the square root of Simpson's diversity index over productive rearrangements. The table comes from immuneACCESS by way of TCRdb, which keeps in-frame sequences with V and J called. Part of the clones is missing from these tables; in studies checked, under half for an unresolved V gene and the rest for unknown reasons. V, J and clone size are those of that table, while D and trimming were read from the DNA. This sample comprises hundreds of thousands of clones, roughly 88% of them detected only once. The leading ten clones occupy 27% of the sample.

On this clone: Its binding antigen is unknown. No base-level quality is on record; no much larger clone is a single base apart.

The collaborating institutions used their own protocols to collect whole blood in K2EDTA tubes. For TCRbeta analysis, collaborator samples were shipped as frozen whole blood, as isolated PBMCs, or as DNA extracted from either sample type. Sequenced input: peripheral blood. This receptor was obtained from a man aged 40-55 years with acute or convalescent COVID-19. The chain is assembled from TRBV5-5 and TRBJ2-5, and 11 bases in between align with TRBD2. The sequence in DNA is TGTGCCAGCAGCTTCTATTTAGCGGGAGGGCCAGCAAGAGAGACCCAGTACTTC. Translated, it reads CASSFYLAGGPARETQYF.